This passage covers 19 T cell receptor beta chains from one sample sequenced in a study of blood T cell repertoires in COVID-19. Profiled with immunoSEQ multiplex PCR; TCRdb holds only in-frame clones, not every one. The sample has approximately 200,000 clones, about 86% seen once. Input material: peripheral blood. The receptors originated from a woman aged 25-40 years with active or convalescent COVID-19.

The chain joins TRBV7-9 to TRBJ1-1, with 8 nucleotides matching TRBD1. This CDR3 spans 13 amino acids. V dropped 8 bases and J dropped 2; count of bases not matched to a gene: 4. Looked up from germline, CDR1 is SEHNR and CDR2 is FQNEAQ (reference sequence). CDR3 region: CASFGQGNTEAFF. The CDR3 DNA sequence: TGTGCCAGCTTTGGACAGGGTAACACTGAAGCTTTCTTT.

Concerning this clone: This sample includes further DNA sequences coding for the same CDR3. The chain joins TRBV10-3 to TRBJ2-3, with a tentative D call TRBD2 (5 bases). The V end was cut by 3 bases, the J end by 0 bases, with 10 bases between. The CDR3 length is 15 residues. Germline CDR1 ENHRY, CDR2 SYGVKD. CDR3 DNA sequence: TGTGCCATCAGTGAATCAAGCGGAAGCACAGATACGCAGTATTTT. It codes for CAISESSGSTDTQYF.

This clone was picked up a small number of times. J is TRBJ2-1 and V is TRBV30; the D gene is possibly TRBD1 (6 bases). Between the trimmed V and J ends, which lost 5 bases and 0 bases, there was a span of 17 bases. The CDR3 totals 16 residues. Germline CDR1 is GTSNPN and CDR2 is SVGIG (reference sequence). The CDR3 DNA sequence: TGTGCCTGGGCCGGTTATACAGGGAACTCCTACAATGAGCAGTTCTTC. It translates to CAWAGYTGNSYNEQFF.

V is TRBV19 and J is TRBJ2-7; TRBD2 matches 7 bases. CDR1 is LNHDA and CDR2 is SQIVND in the germline V gene (reference sequence). The CDR3 contains 14 residues. V was pared by 5 bases and J by 3 bases, with 7 bases of the junction left unmatched. This CDR3 reads CASSPGEGFYEQYF. As DNA, the CDR3 is TGTGCCAGTAGTCCTGGGGAGGGTTTCTACGAGCAGTACTTC.

The chain links TRBV21-1 to TRBJ1-5. TRBV21-1 is classified as a pseudogene. CDR3 length: 19 residues. The CDR3 sequence: CASSKIRRGCEWSNQPQHF. Here the CDR3 DNA reads TGTGCCAGCAGCAAGATCCGCCGCGGATGTGAATGGAGCAATCAGCCCCAGCATTTT.

This chain connects TRBV2 to TRBJ1-2; 7 bases are a match to TRBD1. The CDR3 is made up of 13 amino acids. CDR1 and CDR2 (germline): SNHLY, FYNNEI. After removal of 3 bases from V and 3 bases from J, the junction contained 1 base not matched to a gene. CDR3 nucleotide sequence: TGTGCCAGCAGTGAGACAGGGCACTATGGCTACACCTTC. Residues: CASSETGHYGYTF.

This clone was picked up one time. The J gene is TRBJ2-1, the V gene TRBV27, with 8 nucleotides matching TRBD2. CDR1 MNHEY and CDR2 SMNVEV come from the germline V gene (reference sequence). The CDR3 length is 13 residues. V lost 5 bases and J lost 5; bases outside the gene matches: 2. Here the CDR3 DNA reads TGTGCCAGCAGTACTAGCGGACACAATGAGCAGTTCTTC. Translation: CASSTSGHNEQFF.

J is TRBJ1-2 and V is TRBV21-1; the D call TRBD1 from the table was never checked on the DNA. TRBV21-1 is annotated as a pseudogene. The CDR3 runs to 13 residues. This CDR3 reads CYPWDSLFYGYTF. The DNA for the CDR3 is TGCTACCCCTGGGACAGTCTTTTCTATGGCTACACCTTC.

This chain links TRBV18 with TRBJ1-4; 9 nucleotides align to TRBD1. CDR1 and CDR2 from the germline V gene are KGHSH and LQKENI. There are 13 residues in the CDR3. Trimming took 8 bases from V and 8 from J; bases not matched to a gene: 6. CDR3 in DNA: TGTGCCAGCACACAGGGGGCAAGAGAAAAACTGTTTTTT. This encodes CASTQGAREKLFF. The whole variable domain, remainder taken from reference TRBV18 and TRBJ1-4, is NAGVMQNPRHLVRRRGQEARLRCSPMKGHSHVYWYRQLPEEGLKFMVYLQKENIIDESGMPKERFSAEFPKEGPSILRIQQVVRGDSAAYFCASTQGAREKLFFGSGTQLSVL.

The V gene is TRBV7-6, the J gene TRBJ1-6; D gene unclear. V dropped 1 base and J dropped 7 bases, with 11 bases sitting between them. The CDR3 contains 15 residues. The V gene's germline CDR1 is SGHVS and CDR2 FNYEAQ. The CDR3: CASSLGEVLNSPLHF. Here the CDR3 DNA reads TGTGCCAGCAGCTTAGGCGAGGTTCTGAATTCACCCCTCCACTTT.

This chain uses TRBV3-1 (or the pseudogene TRBV3-2) with TRBJ1-1; TRBD1 agrees at 12 bases. Germline loops: CDR1 LGHDT, CDR2 YNNKEL (reference sequence). Trimming at V came to 3 bases and at J to 10 bases, leaving 9 bases not matched to a gene. The CDR3 is made up of 15 amino acids. The CDR3 spells CASSHLRDRGQLAFF. The CDR3 coding sequence is TGTGCCAGCAGCCATCTCCGGGACAGGGGGCAGTTAGCTTTCTTT.

This sequence joins TRBV11-2 and TRBJ2-7, with 7 bases aligning to TRBD1. The CDR3 runs to 15 residues. The V gene end was trimmed by 3 bases and the J gene end by 1 base; junction bases not matched to a gene: 6. Germline V lookup: CDR1 SGHAT, CDR2 FQNNGV. The CDR3, as DNA: TGTGCCAGCAGCTTGGTGTTGACAGGGTCCTACGAGCAGTACTTC. Amino acid sequence: CASSLVLTGSYEQYF.

J is TRBJ2-3 and V is TRBV19; 7 positions agree with TRBD1. The V segment lost 1 base and the J segment 10 bases; nucleotides outside the gene matches: 5. CDR1 and CDR2 (germline): LNHDA, SQIVND (reference sequence). The CDR3 is 13 amino acids. Here the CDR3 reads CASSIGGTVAQYF. Written as DNA, the CDR3 is TGTGCCAGTAGTATAGGAGGGACAGTGGCGCAGTATTTT.

V usage is TRBV5-1 and J usage is TRBJ2-7; D unresolved. The CDR3 loop spans 11 amino acids. V lost 4 bases and J 3 bases, leaving 5 bases between the germline ends. Germline loops: CDR1 SGHRS, CDR2 YFSETQ. CDR3 sequence reads: CASSIHYEQYF. As DNA, the CDR3 is TGCGCCAGCAGCATCCACTACGAGCAGTACTTC.

For the CDR3, the DNA is TGTGCCAGCAGCTTAGTGGGGGGGGCTGTGGATGAGCAGTTCTTC. Protein product: CASSLVGGAVDEQFF. The chain uses TRBV7-6 and TRBJ2-1; tentatively, D is TRBD2 (7 bases). The V and J ends lost 1 base and 8 bases respectively, with 15 bases between them. The CDR3 covers 15 residues. Germline CDR1 is SGHVS and CDR2 is FNYEAQ.

The chain employs TRBV11-2 and TRBJ1-5; unclear D gene. Germline values: CDR1 SGHAT, CDR2 FQNNGV. The CDR3 is 15 amino acids. Trimming shortened V by 4 bases and J by 3 bases, and 13 bases separated the two germline ends. In nucleotides, the CDR3 is TGTGCCAGCAGCTATCAGGCTTTACCCAATCAGCCCCAGCATTTT. It translates to CASSYQALPNQPQHF.

The chain is built from TRBV19 and TRBJ2-3, with D perhaps matching TRBD2 (6 bases). Germline CDR1 LNHDA, CDR2 SQIVND (reference sequence). The length of the CDR3 is 16 residues. Deletions cut 1 base from V and 2 bases from J, with 13 bases between. DNA for the CDR3: TGTGCCAGTAGTATAGGCCGGGACTCGCCCACAGATACGCAGTATTTT. Its protein product is CASSIGRDSPTDTQYF.

The chain carries TRBV27 and TRBJ1-4, with D possibly being TRBD1 (5 bases). Deletions cut 4 bases from V and 6 bases from J, with 12 bases between. The germline V gene has CDR1 MNHEY and CDR2 SMNVEV (reference sequence). CDR3 length equals 14 residues. The DNA for the CDR3 is TGTGCCAGCAGTTCTGAGGTCAGGGATGAAAAACTGTTTTTT. Translation gives CASSSEVRDEKLFF. Full variable domain (outside the CDR3, taken from reference TRBV27 and TRBJ1-4): EAQVTQNPRYLITVTGKKLTVTCSQNMNHEYMSWYRQDPGLGLRQIYYSMNVEVTDKGDVPEGYKVSRKEKRNFPLILESPSPNQTSLYFCASSSEVRDEKLFFGSGTQLSVL.

The chain uses TRBV18 and TRBJ1-2; 8 nucleotides line up with TRBD1. Germline assignment: CDR1 KGHSH and CDR2 LQKENI. With V trimmed by 3 bases and J by 0 bases, 3 bases remained unmatched. This CDR3 has 15 amino acids. The CDR3 DNA follows: TGTGCCAGCTCACCCCAGGGGGCCGCTAACTATGGCTACACCTTC. Its translation: CASSPQGAANYGYTF.